This TCR beta chain was captured by sequencing in a study of blood T cell repertoires in COVID-19. Per the germline V gene, CDR1 is ENHRY and CDR2 is SYGVKD. The trim removed 1 base at V and 3 bases at J, leaving 7 bases unmatched. This CDR3 is 16 amino acids long. Authors' data handling: By means of reference gene primer amplification, nucleated cell counts were estimated. Profiled with immunoSEQ multiplex PCR; TCRdb holds only in-frame clones, not every one. That table supplies the V and J calls and clone size; D and trimming were determined from the DNA. The table lists roughly 100,000 clones, approximately 89% of them singletons.

The sample taken for sequencing was peripheral blood. This receptor was obtained from an elderly woman in a cohort sampled during active COVID-19. This rearrangement joins TRBV10-3 to TRBJ2-7; 9 positions match TRBD2. The CDR3 reads CAISEFAGGTVYEQYF. The CDR3 DNA is TGTGCCATCAGTGAGTTTGCGGGGGGGACCGTCTACGAGCAGTACTTC.